This record covers a single TCR beta chain. No antigen is known for it. In germline, CDR1 is SGHDT, CDR2 YYEEEE. The V end was cut by 4 bases, the J end by 5 bases, with 12 bases between. The CDR3 runs to 14 residues. The source of the sample is a study of cytomegalovirus exposure and HLA in healthy donors. As for the study in general: Earlier results showed some 120 million unique TCR beta sequences derived from approximately 180 million T cells. The study, taken as a whole, reports: According to reports, the classifier identified cytomegalovirus status with high specificity and sensitivity. As confirmed in vitro, a few CMV-associated chains were specific for CMV antigens.

The PCR used 60 Vbeta and 13 Jbeta primers. Sequenced by immunoSEQ multiplex PCR; TCRdb stores in-frame clones only, minus some. The sample yields 200,000 to 250,000 clones, around 85% seen once. The donors comprised healthy bone marrow donors. V and J are TRBV5-6 and TRBJ1-4, with D possibly being TRBD1 (5 bases). Sequenced input: PBMCs. The receptor was isolated from a girl aged 2-9 years in good health and CMV-seronegative. This chain's CDR3 is CASSGGGKNEKLFF. The CDR3, as DNA: TGTGCCAGCAGCGGCGGGGGGAAAAATGAAAAACTGTTTTTT.